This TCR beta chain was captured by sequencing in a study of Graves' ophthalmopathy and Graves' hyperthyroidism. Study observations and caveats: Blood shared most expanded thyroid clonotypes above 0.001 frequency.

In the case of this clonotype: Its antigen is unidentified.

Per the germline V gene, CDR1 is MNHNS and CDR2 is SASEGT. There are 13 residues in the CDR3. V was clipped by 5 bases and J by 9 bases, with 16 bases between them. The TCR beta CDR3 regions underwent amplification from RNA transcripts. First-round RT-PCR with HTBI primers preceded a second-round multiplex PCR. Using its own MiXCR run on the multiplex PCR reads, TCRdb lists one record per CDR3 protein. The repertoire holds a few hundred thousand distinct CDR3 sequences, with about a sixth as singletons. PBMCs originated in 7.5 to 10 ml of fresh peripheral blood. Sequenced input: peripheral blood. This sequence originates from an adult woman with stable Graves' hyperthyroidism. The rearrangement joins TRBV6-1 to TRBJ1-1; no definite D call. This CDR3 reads CASSRGPVMQAFF. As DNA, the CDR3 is TGTGCCAGCAGTAGAGGACCGGTTATGCAAGCTTTCTTT.